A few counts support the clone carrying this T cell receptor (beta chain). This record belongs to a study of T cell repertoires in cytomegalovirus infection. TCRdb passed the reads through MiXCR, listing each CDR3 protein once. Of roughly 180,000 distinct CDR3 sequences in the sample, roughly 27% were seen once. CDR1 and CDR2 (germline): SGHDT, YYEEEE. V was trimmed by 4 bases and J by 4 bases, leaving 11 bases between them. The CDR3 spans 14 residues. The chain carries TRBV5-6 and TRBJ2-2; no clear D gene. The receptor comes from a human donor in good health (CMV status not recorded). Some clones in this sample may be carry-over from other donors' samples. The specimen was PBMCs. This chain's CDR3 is CASSQGYRTGELFF. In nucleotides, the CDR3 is TGTGCCAGCAGCCAAGGGTATCGCACCGGGGAGCTGTTTTTT.